The sequence of this TCR beta chain was determined in a study of shared clonotypes between healthy human individuals. Whole-study results and caveats: Researchers sampled blood only, noting tissue repertoires likely differ. A handful of donors showed sharing of around 5% of naive CD4 clonotypes.

Germline V gene lookup returns CDR1 MNHNS and CDR2 SASEGT. V lost 4 bases to trimming and J lost 6 bases; unmatched junction nucleotides: 5. The CDR3 spans 13 residues. CD4+ cells were split into CD45RA+ naive and CD45RA-negative memory subsets. Regarding this clone: What it binds is not known.

Only in-frame clones appear in the TCRdb table, and some are missing; sequencing was by immunoSEQ multiplex PCR. The sample has about 1 million clones, about 70% seen once. This TCR was sampled from a man between 18 and 35 years old in good health. What was sequenced was memory CD4+ T cells sorted from blood. Subset specified: CD45RA-negative fraction. This chain joins TRBV6-1 and TRBJ1-1, with 7 bases fitting TRBD1. DNA of the CDR3: TGTGCCAGCAGTGGACAGGGTCCCCCTGAAGCTTTCTTT. This translates into CASSGQGPPEAFF.